Listed here are 16 T cell receptor beta chains from one sample, sequenced in a study of T cells in narcolepsy (dated by TCRdb to 2016 to 2018). Library generation was performed with the immunoSEQ multiplex PCR assay. Here the immuneACCESS table is served through TCRdb, limited to in-frame sequences with V and J called. Missing clones are a known gap in these copies; in checked studies unresolved V genes cover under half, and the rest lacks a known reason. For this sample there are 35,000 to 40,000 clones; approximately 86% appear just once. Of the sample, 1.5% to 2% is held by the ten largest clones. Sequenced sample: CD45RA- memory CD4+ T cells from PBMCs. The sample's cell subset or site label, in plain terms: memory T cells sorted ex vivo from peripheral blood. The source is a human donor with narcolepsy.

The J gene is TRBJ2-3, the V gene TRBV29-1; 7 nucleotides align to TRBD1. The CDR3 runs to 15 residues. Unmatched junction bases numbered 9, after V lost 4 bases and J lost 2 bases. Germline V gene sequence: CDR1 SQVTM, CDR2 ANQGSEA. The CDR3 reads CSVVPGTVSTDTQYF. Written as DNA, the CDR3 is TGCAGCGTTGTCCCCGGGACAGTATCCACAGATACGCAGTATTTT.

This chain joins TRBV19 and TRBJ1-5; 10 bases agree with TRBD1. Germline V gene sequence: CDR1 LNHDA, CDR2 SQIVND (reference sequence). The length of the CDR3 is 15 residues. The V and J ends lost 3 bases and 7 bases, in that order; junction bases with no gene match: 6. CDR3: CASSIRTGGIQPQHF. Here the CDR3 DNA reads TGTGCCAGTAGTATCCGGACAGGGGGTATCCAGCCCCAGCATTTT.

The chain combines TRBV6-1 with TRBJ2-7; maybe TRBD1 (5 bases). This CDR3 spans 13 amino acids. V lost 11 bases to trimming and J lost 6 bases, with 20 bases between them. Germline CDR1 MNHNS, CDR2 SASEGT. CDR3 sequence reads: CASQQGPSSEQYF. CDR3 nucleotide sequence: TGTGCCTCACAGCAGGGCCCGAGCAGCGAGCAGTACTTC.

The chain combines TRBV5-6 with TRBJ1-6; no clear D. V shed 4 bases and J shed 3 bases, with 14 bases lying between them. Germline CDR1 reads SGHDT; CDR2 reads YYEEEE. The CDR3 sequence is 16 residues long. The CDR3 region has the DNA TGTGCCAGCAGCCGCACCGACGGGAACTATAATTCACCCCTCCACTTT. Translating it yields CASSRTDGNYNSPLHF. Using reference TRBV5-6 and TRBJ1-6 for the parts outside the CDR3, the full variable domain is DAGVTQSPTHLIKTRGQQVTLRCSPKSGHDTVSWYQQALGQGPQFIFQYYEEEERQRGNFPDRFSGHQFPNYSSELNVNALLLGDSALYLCASSRTDGNYNSPLHFGNGTRLTVT.

The rearrangement links TRBV7-2 to TRBJ2-7, with D possibly matching TRBD1 (8 bases). Germline assignment: CDR1 SGHTA and CDR2 FQGNSA. The V and J ends lost 5 bases and 4 bases respectively, with 18 bases between them. This CDR3 has 15 amino acids. The CDR3, as DNA: TGTGCCAGCAGCCCCAACAGGGGGGGAGCATACGAGCAGTACTTC. Residues: CASSPNRGGAYEQYF.

The chain links TRBV7-2 to TRBJ2-2, with a possible D match to TRBD2 (5 bases). The CDR3 loop spans 13 amino acids. V gave up 5 bases and J gave up 9 bases, with 13 bases separating them. The V gene's germline CDR1 is SGHTA and CDR2 FQGNSA. In DNA form, the CDR3 reads TGTGCCAGCAGCCCCGGGGTTCTCCGGGAGCTGTTTTTT. This gives the protein CASSPGVLRELFF.

The rearrangement links TRBV30 to TRBJ1-2; D not certain. Per the germline V gene, CDR1 is GTSNPN and CDR2 is SVGIG (reference sequence). CDR3 length equals 10 residues. Trimming took off 3 bases at V and 8 bases at J, with 7 bases between the two ends. The DNA for the CDR3 is TGTGCCTGGAGGCAATGGGGCTACACCTTC. Translating gives CAWRQWGYTF. The full variable domain, in which reference TRBV30 and TRBJ1-2 provide the parts outside the CDR3, is SQTIHQWPATLVQPVGSPLSLECTVEGTSNPNLYWYRQAAGRGLQLLFYSVGIGQISSEVPQNLSASRPQDRQFILSSKKLLLSDSGFYLCAWRQWGYTFGSGTRLTVV.

The chain has TRBV27 and TRBJ1-5, with a tentative D call TRBD1 (6 bases). Deletions cut 3 bases from V and 3 bases from J, with 9 bases between. CDR3 length: 14 amino acids. Germline V gene data show CDR1 as MNHEY and CDR2 as SMNVEV (reference sequence). The CDR3 DNA is TGTGCCAGCAGTTTTGGACAGAACAATCAGCCCCAGCATTTT. It codes for CASSFGQNNQPQHF.

The chain couples TRBV6-1 to TRBJ1-4, with D maybe TRBD1 (6 bases). The germline V and J ends were trimmed by 3 bases and 5 bases, with 16 bases remaining between them. The CDR3 loop spans 16 amino acids. CDR1 is MNHNS, CDR2 SASEGT, per germline. For the CDR3, the DNA is TGTGCCAGCAGTGACAGGGCAGGGGCCTTAAATGAAAAACTGTTTTTT. It yields the protein CASSDRAGALNEKLFF.

The gene calls are TRBV19 and TRBJ2-7; no clear D. Trimming removed 0 bases from V and 5 bases from J, with 14 bases in between. Germline lookup yields CDR1 LNHDA and CDR2 SQIVND (reference sequence). This CDR3 has 15 amino acids. CDR3 bases: TGTGCCAGTAGTATAGATAGTCGATTGCATGACGAGCAGTACTTC. This encodes CASSIDSRLHDEQYF.

With respect to this clone: Additional DNA sequences in this sample encode the identical CDR3. This sequence joins TRBV2 and TRBJ2-3, with D unresolved. This CDR3 region has 11 residues. Germline assignment: CDR1 SNHLY and CDR2 FYNNEI. Trimming shortened V by 7 bases and J by 5 bases, and 7 bases separated the two germline ends. CDR3 sequence: CASTTQDTQYF. DNA of the CDR3: TGTGCCAGCACTACACAAGATACGCAGTATTTT.

The V call is TRBV28, the J call TRBJ1-3; 9 nucleotides agree with TRBD1. CDR3 length: 15 amino acids. V lost 7 bases and J lost 7; bases outside the gene matches: 11. CDR1 and CDR2 from the germline V gene are MDHEN and SYDVKM. This CDR3 reads CASTSPQGTGNTIYF. The CDR3 DNA is TGTGCCAGCACCTCACCCCAGGGGACAGGGAACACCATATATTTT. The complete variable domain, with remaining parts taken from reference TRBV28 and TRBJ1-3, reads DVKVTQSSRYLVKRTGEKVFLECVQDMDHENMFWYRQDPGLGLRLIYFSYDVKMKEKGDIPEGYSVSREKKERFSLILESASTNQTSMYLCASTSPQGTGNTIYFGEGSWLTVV.

The chain has TRBV5-1 and TRBJ1-5; D ambiguous. The ends were cut back, 5 bases at V and 1 base at J, with 7 bases in the middle. The germline V gene encodes CDR1 SGHRS and CDR2 YFSETQ. The CDR3 length is 13 residues. CDR3 in amino acids: CASRGASNQPQHF. The CDR3 nucleotides read TGCGCCAGCAGAGGCGCAAGCAATCAGCCCCAGCATTTT.

A single count supports this clone. Written as DNA, the CDR3 is TGTGCCAGCAGTTACTCGCCAGGGGCGATCACTGAAGCTTTCTTT. Encoded protein: CASSYSPGAITEAFF. V and J are TRBV6-5 and TRBJ1-1, with a weak D call TRBD1 (6 bases). Germline V lookup: CDR1 MNHEY, CDR2 SVGAGI. The CDR3 has 15 amino acids. V was clipped by 0 bases and J by 4 bases, with 12 bases between them.

The chain recombines TRBV15 with TRBJ1-2; a weak D match, TRBD1 (6 bases). Trimming removed 3 bases at V and 1 base at J, with 6 bases between. CDR3 size: 13 residues. Germline V gene lookup returns CDR1 LNHNV and CDR2 YYDKDF (reference sequence). CDR3 sequence: CATSRGHNYGYTF. CDR3 bases: TGTGCCACCAGCAGGGGACATAACTATGGCTACACCTTC. The variable domain in full, completed from reference TRBV15 and TRBJ1-2, reads DAMVIQNPRYQVTQFGKPVTLSCSQTLNHNVMYWYQQKSSQAPKLLFHYYDKDFNNEADTPDNFQSRRPNTSFCFLDIRSPGLGDTAMYLCATSRGHNYGYTFGSGTRLTVV.

This chain links TRBV2 with TRBJ1-5; D gene ambiguous. Per germline, CDR1 SNHLY and CDR2 FYNNEI. The CDR3 is made up of 13 amino acids. V was shortened by 1 base and J by 6 bases, with 7 bases between the two germline ends. The CDR3 loop is CASSEGGAQPQHF. The CDR3 DNA reads as TGTGCCAGCAGTGAAGGGGGTGCTCAGCCCCAGCATTTT.